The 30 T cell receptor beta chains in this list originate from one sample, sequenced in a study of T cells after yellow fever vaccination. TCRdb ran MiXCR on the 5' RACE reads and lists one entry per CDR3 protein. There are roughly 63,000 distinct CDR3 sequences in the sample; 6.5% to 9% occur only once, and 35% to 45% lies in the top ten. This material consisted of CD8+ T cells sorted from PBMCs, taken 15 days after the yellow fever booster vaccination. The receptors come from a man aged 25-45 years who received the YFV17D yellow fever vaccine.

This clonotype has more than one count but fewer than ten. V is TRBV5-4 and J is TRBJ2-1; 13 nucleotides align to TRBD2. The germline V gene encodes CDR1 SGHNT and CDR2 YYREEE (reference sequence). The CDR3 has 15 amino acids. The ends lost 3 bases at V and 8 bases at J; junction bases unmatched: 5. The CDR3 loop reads CASSSGTSGIDEQFF. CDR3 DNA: TGTGCCAGCAGCTCCGGGACTAGCGGGATAGATGAGCAGTTCTTC. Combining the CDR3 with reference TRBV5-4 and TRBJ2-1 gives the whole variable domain ETGVTQSPTHLIKTRGQQVTLRCSSQSGHNTVSWYQQALGQGPQFIFQYYREEENGRGNFPPRFSGLQFPNYSSELNVNALELDDSALYLCASSSGTSGIDEQFFGPGTRLTVL.

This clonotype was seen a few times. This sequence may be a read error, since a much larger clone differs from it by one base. The CDR3 protein is CCARDVRGTEGGEQYF. CDR3 nucleotide sequence: TGCTGTGCTAGAGATGTACGCGGGACTGAGGGAGGGGAGCAGTACTTC. J is TRBJ2-7 and V is TRBV20-1; 7 bases map to TRBD2. CDR3 length equals 16 residues. Germline CDR1 is DFQATT and CDR2 is SNEGSKA (reference sequence).

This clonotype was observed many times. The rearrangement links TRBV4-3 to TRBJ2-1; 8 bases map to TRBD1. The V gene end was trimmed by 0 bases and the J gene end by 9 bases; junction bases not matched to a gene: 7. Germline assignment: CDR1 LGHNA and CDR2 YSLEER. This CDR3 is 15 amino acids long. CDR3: CASSQDLDRVGEQFF. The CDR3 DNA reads TGCGCCAGCAGCCAAGATCTGGACAGGGTCGGTGAGCAGTTCTTC.

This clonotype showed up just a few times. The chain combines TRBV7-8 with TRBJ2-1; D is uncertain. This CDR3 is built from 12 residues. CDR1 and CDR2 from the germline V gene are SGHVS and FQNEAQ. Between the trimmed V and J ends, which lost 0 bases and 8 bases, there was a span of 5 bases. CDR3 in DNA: TGTGCCAGCAGCTTAGCTGTTGATGAGCAGTTCTTC. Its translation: CASSLAVDEQFF.

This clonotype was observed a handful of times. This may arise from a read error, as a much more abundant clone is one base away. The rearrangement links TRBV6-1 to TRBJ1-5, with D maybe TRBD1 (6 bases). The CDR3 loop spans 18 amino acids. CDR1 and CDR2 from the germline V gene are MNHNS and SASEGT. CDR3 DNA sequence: TGTGCCAGCAGTGGGGGGGGGCGAAATTATAATAGCAATCAGCCCCAGGATTTT. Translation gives CASSGGGRNYNSNQPQDF.

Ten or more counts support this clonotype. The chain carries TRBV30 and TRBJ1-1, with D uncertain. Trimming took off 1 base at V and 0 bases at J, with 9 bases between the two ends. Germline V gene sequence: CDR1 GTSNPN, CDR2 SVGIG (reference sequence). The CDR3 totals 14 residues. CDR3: CAWSGPMLNTEAFF. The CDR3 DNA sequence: TGTGCCTGGAGTGGGCCAATGCTGAACACTGAAGCTTTCTTT.

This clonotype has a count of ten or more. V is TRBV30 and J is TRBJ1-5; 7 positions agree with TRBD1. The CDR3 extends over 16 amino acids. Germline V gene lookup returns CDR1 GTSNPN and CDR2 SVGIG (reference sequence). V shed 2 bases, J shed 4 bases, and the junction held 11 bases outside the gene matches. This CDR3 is CAWSPVGDRLNQPQHF. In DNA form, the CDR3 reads TGTGCCTGGAGTCCCGTAGGGGACAGACTAAATCAGCCCCAGCATTTT.

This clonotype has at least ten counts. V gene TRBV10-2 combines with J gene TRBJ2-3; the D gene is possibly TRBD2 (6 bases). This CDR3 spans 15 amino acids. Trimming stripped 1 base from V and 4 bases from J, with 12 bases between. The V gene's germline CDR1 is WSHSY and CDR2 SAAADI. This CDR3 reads CASSEYPGEADTQYF. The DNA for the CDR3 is TGCGCCAGCAGTGAGTATCCGGGAGAAGCAGATACGCAGTATTTT.

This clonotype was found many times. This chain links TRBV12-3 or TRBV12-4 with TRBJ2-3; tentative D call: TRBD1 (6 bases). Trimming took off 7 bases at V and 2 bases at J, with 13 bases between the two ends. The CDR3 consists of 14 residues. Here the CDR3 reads CASTPGVHTDTQYF. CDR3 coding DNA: TGTGCCAGCACCCCAGGGGTTCACACAGATACGCAGTATTTT.

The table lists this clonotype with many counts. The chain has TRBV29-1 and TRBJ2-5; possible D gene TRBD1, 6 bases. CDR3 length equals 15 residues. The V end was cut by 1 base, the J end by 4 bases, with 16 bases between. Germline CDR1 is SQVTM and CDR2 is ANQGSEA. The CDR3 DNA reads TGCAGCGTTGAAGTGGGAACAGGGTCAGGAGAGACCCAGTACTTC. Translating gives CSVEVGTGSGETQYF.

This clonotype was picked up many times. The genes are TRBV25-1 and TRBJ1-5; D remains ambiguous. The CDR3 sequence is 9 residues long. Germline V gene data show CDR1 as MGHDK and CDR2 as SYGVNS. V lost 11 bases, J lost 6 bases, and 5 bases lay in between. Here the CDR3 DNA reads TGTGCCGCAGGTCAGCCCCAGCATTTT. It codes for CAAGQPQHF.

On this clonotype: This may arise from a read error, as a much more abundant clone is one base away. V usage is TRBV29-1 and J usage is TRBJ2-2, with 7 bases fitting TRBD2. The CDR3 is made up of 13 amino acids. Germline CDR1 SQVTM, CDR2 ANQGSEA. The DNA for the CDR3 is TGCAGCGTTGTTGCGGGAGCTGCCGGGGGGCTGTTTTTT. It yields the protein CSVVAGAAGGLFF.

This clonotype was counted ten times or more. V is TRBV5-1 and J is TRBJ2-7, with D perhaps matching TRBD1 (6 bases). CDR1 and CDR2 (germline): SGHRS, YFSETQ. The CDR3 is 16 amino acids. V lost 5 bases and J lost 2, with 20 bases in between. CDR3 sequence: CASSYGGLSETYEQYF. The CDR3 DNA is TGCGCCAGCAGTTATGGGGGCCTCAGCGAGACCTACGAGCAGTACTTC. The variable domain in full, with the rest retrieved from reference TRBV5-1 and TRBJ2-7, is KAGVTQTPRYLIKTRGQQVTLSCSPISGHRSVSWYQQTPGQGLQFLFEYFSETQRNKGNFPGRFSGRQFSNSRSEMNVSTLELGDSALYLCASSYGGLSETYEQYFGPGTRLTVT.

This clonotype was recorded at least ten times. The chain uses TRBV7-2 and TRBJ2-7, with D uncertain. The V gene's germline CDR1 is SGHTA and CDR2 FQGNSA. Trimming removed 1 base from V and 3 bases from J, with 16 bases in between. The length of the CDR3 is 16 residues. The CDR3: CASSLGVDQPFYEQYF. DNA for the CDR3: TGTGCCAGCAGCTTAGGGGTTGACCAACCCTTCTACGAGCAGTACTTC.

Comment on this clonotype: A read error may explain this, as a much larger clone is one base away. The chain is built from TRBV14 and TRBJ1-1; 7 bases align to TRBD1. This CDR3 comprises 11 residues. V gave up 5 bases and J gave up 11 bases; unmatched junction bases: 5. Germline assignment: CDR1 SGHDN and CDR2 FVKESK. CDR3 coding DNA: TGTGCCAGCAGCGGGACAGATAGTGCTTTCTTT. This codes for CASSGTDSAFF.

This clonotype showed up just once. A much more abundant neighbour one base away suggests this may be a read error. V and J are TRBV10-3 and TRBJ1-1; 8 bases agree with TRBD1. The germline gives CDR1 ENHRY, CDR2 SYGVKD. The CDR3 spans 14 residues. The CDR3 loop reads CAFSPDRGTAEAFF. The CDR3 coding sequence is TGTGCCTTCAGCCCCGACAGGGGCACGGCTGAAGCTTTCTTT.

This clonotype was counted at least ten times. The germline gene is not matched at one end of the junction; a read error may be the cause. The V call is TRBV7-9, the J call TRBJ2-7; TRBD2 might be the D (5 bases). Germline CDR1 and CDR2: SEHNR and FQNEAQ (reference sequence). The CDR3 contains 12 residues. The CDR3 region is CASSLGGGEQYF. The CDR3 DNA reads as TGTGCCAGCAGTTTAGGAGGAGGCGAGCAGTACTTC. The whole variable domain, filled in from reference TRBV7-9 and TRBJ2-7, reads DTGVSQNPRHKITKRGQNVTFRCDPISEHNRLYWYRQTLGQGPEFLTYFQNEAQLEKSRLLSDRFSAERPKGSFSTLEIQRTEQGDSAMYLCASSLGGGEQYFGPGTRLTVT.

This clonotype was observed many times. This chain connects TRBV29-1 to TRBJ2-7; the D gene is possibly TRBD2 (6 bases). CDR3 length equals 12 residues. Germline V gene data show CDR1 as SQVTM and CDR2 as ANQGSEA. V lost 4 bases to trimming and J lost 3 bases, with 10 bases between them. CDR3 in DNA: TGCAGCGTTGGGGGGGACTTCTACGAGCAGTACTTC. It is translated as CSVGGDFYEQYF.

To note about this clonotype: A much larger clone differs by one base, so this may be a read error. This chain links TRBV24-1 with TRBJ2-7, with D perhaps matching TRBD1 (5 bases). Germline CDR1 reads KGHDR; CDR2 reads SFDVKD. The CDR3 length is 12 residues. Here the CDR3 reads CATSDTGYEQNF. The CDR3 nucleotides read TGTGCCACCAGTGATACAGGCTACGAGCAGAACTTC.

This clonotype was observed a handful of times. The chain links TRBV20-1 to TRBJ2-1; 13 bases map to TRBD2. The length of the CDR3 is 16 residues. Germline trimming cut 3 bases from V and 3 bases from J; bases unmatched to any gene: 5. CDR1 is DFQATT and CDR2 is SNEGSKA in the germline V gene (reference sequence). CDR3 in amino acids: CSARGTSGMLYNEQFF. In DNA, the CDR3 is TGCAGTGCTAGGGGGACTAGCGGGATGCTCTACAATGAGCAGTTCTTC.

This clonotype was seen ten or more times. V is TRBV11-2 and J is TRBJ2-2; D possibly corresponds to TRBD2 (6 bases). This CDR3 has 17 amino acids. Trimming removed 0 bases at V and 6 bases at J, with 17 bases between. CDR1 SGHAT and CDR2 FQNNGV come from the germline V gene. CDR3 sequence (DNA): TGTGCCAGCAGCTTAGATCGGGGGAGCTCCGGGGCCGGGGAGCTGTTTTTT. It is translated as CASSLDRGSSGAGELFF.

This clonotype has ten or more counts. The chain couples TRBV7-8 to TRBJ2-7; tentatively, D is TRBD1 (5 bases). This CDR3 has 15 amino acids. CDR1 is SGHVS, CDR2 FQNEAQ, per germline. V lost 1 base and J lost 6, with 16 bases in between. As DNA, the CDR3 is TGTGCCAGCAGCTTAGTTGGTCAGGGAATTGGCGAGCAGTACTTC. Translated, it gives CASSLVGQGIGEQYF.

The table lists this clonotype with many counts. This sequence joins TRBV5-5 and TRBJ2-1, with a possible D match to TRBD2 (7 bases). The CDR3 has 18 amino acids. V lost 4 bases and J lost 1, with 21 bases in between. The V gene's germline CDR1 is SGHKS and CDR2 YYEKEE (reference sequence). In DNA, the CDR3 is TGTGCCAGCAGCATCATGGCCGGGGGGCGGGGGTCCTACAATGAGCAGTTCTTC. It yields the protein CASSIMAGGRGSYNEQFF.

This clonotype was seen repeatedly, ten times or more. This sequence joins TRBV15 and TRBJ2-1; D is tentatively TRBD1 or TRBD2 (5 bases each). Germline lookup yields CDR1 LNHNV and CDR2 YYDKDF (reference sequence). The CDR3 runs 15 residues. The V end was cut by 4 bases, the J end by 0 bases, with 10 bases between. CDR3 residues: CATSTGRLSYNEQFF. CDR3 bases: TGTGCCACCAGCACGGGACGGCTCTCCTACAATGAGCAGTTCTTC.

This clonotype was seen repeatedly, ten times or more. Here the CDR3 reads CASSLHAGTVANEQFF. Here the CDR3 DNA reads TGTGCCAGCAGCCTACACGCCGGGACAGTGGCCAATGAGCAGTTCTTC. The chain recombines TRBV7-6 with TRBJ2-1; 7 bases agree with TRBD1. Germline V gene lookup returns CDR1 SGHVS and CDR2 FNYEAQ. V was pared by 5 bases and J by 6 bases, with 13 bases of the junction left unmatched. The CDR3 is 16 amino acids. Complete variable domain (other parts from reference TRBV7-6 and TRBJ2-1): GAGVSQSPRYKVTKRGQDVALRCDPISGHVSLYWYRQALGQGPEFLTYFNYEAQQDKSGLPNDRFSAERPEGSISTLTIQRTEQRDSAMYRCASSLHAGTVANEQFFGPGTRLTVL.

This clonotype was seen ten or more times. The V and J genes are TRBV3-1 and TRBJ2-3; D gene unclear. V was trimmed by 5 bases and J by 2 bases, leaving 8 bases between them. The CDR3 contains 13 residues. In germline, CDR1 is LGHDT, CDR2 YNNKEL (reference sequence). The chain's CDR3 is CASSAPSTDTQYF. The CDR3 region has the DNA TGTGCCAGCAGCGCTCCCTCCACAGATACGCAGTATTTT.

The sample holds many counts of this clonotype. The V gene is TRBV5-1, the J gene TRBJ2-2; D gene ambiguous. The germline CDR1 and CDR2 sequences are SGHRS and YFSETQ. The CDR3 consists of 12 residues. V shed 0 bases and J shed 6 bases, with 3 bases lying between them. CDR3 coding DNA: TGCGCCAGCAGCTTGGGCGCCGGGGAGCTGTTTTTT. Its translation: CASSLGAGELFF.

The CDR3 loop reads CAISDLSSTSGPGVVEQYF. The CDR3 DNA reads as TGTGCCATCAGTGACCTTTCTTCTACTAGCGGGCCAGGGGTAGTTGAGCAGTACTTC. The rearrangement links TRBV10-3 to TRBJ2-7; 9 positions agree with TRBD2. The length of the CDR3 is 19 residues. Germline loops: CDR1 ENHRY, CDR2 SYGVKD. The V gene end was trimmed by 3 bases and the J gene end by 7 bases; junction bases not matched to a gene: 22.

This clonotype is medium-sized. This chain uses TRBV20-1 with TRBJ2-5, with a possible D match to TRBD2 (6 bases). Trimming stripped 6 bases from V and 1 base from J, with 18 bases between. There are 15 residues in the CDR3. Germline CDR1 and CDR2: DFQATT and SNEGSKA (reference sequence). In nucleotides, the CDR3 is TGCAGTGCGTACTTCGGGGGAGGCCCCCAAGAGACCCAGTACTTC. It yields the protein CSAYFGGGPQETQYF.

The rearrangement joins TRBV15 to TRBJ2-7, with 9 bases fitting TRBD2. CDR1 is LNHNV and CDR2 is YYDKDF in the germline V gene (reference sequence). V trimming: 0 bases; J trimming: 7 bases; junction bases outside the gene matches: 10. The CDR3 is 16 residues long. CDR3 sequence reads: CATSRDRAGGPWEQYF. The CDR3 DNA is TGTGCCACCAGCAGAGATCGGGCGGGAGGGCCGTGGGAGCAGTACTTC.